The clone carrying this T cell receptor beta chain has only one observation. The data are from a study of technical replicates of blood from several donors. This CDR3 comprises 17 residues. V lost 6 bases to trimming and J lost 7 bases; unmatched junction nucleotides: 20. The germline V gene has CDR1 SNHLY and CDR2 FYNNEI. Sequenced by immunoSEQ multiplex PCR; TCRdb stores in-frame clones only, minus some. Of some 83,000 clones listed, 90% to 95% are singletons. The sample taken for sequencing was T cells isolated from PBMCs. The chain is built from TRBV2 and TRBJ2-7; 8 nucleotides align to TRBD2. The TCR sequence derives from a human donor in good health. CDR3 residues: CASRNPRAERETGEQYF. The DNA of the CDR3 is TGTGCCAGCAGGAACCCCCGCGCGGAGCGGGAGACCGGAGAGCAGTACTTC.